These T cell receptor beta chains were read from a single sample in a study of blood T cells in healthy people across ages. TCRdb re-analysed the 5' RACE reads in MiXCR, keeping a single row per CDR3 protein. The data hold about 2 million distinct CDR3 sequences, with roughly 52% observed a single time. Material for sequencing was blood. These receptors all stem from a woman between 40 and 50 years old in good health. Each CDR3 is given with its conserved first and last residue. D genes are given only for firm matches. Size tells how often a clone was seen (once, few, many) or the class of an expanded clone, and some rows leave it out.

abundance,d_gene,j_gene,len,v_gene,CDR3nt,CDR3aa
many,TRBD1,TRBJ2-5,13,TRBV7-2,TGTGCCAGCGCACAGGGGCGGCAAGAGACCCAGTACTTC,CASAQGRQETQYF
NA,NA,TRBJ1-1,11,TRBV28,TGTGCCAGCAGTCAGGTCCTTGAAGCTTTCTTT,CASSQVLEAFF
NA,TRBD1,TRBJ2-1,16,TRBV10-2,TGCGCCAGCAGAAAGGGACAGCCGAGCTCCTACAATGAGCAGTTCTTC,CASRKGQPSSYNEQFF
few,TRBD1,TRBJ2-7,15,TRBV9,TGTGCCAGCAGCGAGCATCCGGGACAGGGTCGGTCCCAGTACTTC,CASSEHPGQGRSQYF
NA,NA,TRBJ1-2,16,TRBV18,TGTGCCAGCTCTCTCAAGGGGGGCGGATCAAACTATGGCTACACCTTC,CASSLKGGGSNYGYTF
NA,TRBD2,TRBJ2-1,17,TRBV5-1,TGCGCCAGCGCCCAGCTCGGGGGGGTGGGTTCCTACAATGAGCAGTTCTTC,CASAQLGGVGSYNEQFF
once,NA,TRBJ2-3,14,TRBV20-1,TGCAGTGCTAGATCTCCGGGATCCTGGGATACGCAGTATTTT,CSARSPGSWDTQYF
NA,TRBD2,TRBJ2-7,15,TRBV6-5,TGTGCCAGCAGTTACGACGGGGGGGTGGCGGACGAGCAGTACTTC,CASSYDGGVADEQYF
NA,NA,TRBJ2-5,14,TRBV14,TGTGCCAGCAGCCAACTGGGACAAAGAGAGACCCAGTACTTC,CASSQLGQRETQYF
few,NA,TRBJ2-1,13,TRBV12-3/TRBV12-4,TGTGCCAGCAGTTTAAGCCGAATCAATGAGCAGTTCTTC,CASSLSRINEQFF
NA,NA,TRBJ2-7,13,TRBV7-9,TGTGCCAGCAGCAAAGAACAGGTATCCGAGCAGTACTTC,CASSKEQVSEQYF
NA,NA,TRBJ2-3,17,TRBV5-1,TGCGCCAGCAGCTTGCGGACCCTCGGCGGTAGCACAGATACGCAGTATTTT,CASSLRTLGGSTDTQYF
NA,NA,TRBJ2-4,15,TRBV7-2,TGTGCCAGCAGCTCCGGGCGGGTCCCCAAAAACATTCAGTACTTC,CASSSGRVPKNIQYF
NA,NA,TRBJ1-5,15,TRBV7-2,TGTGCCAGCAGACCCCCGGGGCATGGCAATCAGCCCCAGCATTTT,CASRPPGHGNQPQHF
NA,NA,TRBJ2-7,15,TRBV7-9,TGTGCCAGCAGCCAATTTGAAGGGCCCCCCTACGAGCAGTACTTC,CASSQFEGPPYEQYF
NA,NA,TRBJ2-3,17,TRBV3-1,TGTGCCAGCAGCCAAGATATTGGAACCTTCTCGACAGATACGCAGTATTTT,CASSQDIGTFSTDTQYF
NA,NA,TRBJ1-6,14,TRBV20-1,TGCAGTGCTAGCAGGGGCGAGAATAATTCACCCCTCCACTTT,CSASRGENNSPLHF
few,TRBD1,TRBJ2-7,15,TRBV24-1,TGTGCCACCAGTGGTCCGGGACAGCAGACCCACGAGCAGTACTTC,CATSGPGQQTHEQYF
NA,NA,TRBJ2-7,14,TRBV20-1,TGCAGTGCTAGGGCAGGGGATGTTTCTGTCGAGCAGTACTTC,CSARAGDVSVEQYF
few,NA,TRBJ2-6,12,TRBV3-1,TGTGCCAGCAGCCAAAATAGTGATGTCCTGACTTTC,CASSQNSDVLTF
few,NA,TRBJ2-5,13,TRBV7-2,TGTGCCAGCAGCTTATTTGGCCGGGAGACCCAGTACTTC,CASSLFGRETQYF
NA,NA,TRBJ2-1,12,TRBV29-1,TGCAGCGTACGGGCCACTCTCGATGAGCAGTTCTTC,CSVRATLDEQFF
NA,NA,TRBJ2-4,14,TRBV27,TGTGCCAGCATTAAGACCGTGGCCTACAATGAGCAGTACTTC,CASIKTVAYNEQYF
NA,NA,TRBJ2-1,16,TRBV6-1,TGTGCCAGCAGTGAAGCGGACGTAGGGTCATACAATGAGCAGTTCTTC,CASSEADVGSYNEQFF
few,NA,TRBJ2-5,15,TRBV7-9,TGTGCCAGCAGCTTATCCGGACTACGCCAAGAGACCCAGTACTTC,CASSLSGLRQETQYF
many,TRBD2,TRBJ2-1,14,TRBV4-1,TGCGCCAGCAGCCAGGCGGGGGGATACAATGAGCAGTTCTTC,CASSQAGGYNEQFF
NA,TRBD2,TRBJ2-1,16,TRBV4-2,TGTGCCAGCAGCCGTCGTGGTAGCGGGGCCTCGGATGAGCAGTTCTTC,CASSRRGSGASDEQFF
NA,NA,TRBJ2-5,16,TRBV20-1,TGCAGTGCTCGAGACGAAGGCAAGCTCCTTCGAGAGACCCAGTACTTC,CSARDEGKLLRETQYF
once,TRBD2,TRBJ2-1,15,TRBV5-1,TGCGCCAGCAGCTACACTAGCGGGGGGTGGAATGAGCAGTTCTTC,CASSYTSGGWNEQFF